The 27 T cell receptor beta chains presented below share a single source sample, sequenced in a study of T cell changes during pregnancy in multiple sclerosis. TCRdb keeps only in-frame clones here, not all; method: immunoSEQ multiplex PCR. The table has approximately 58,000 clones, about 90% seen once. The sequencing here drew on CD4+ T cells from peripheral blood mononuclear cells, taken after pregnancy. Source of these receptors: a female donor in good health, enrolled as a control in a pregnancy study.

The V call is TRBV11-2, the J call TRBJ1-5; the D is unclear. The germline gives CDR1 SGHAT, CDR2 FQNNGV. The CDR3 is 13 residues long. V lost 5 bases to trimming and J lost 5 bases, with 10 bases between them. The CDR3 DNA sequence: TGTGCCAGCAGCCCCAACAGCTATCAGCCCCAGCATTTT. As protein: CASSPNSYQPQHF.

The chain has TRBV11-2 and TRBJ2-1, with D possibly TRBD2 on 6 matching bases. The CDR3 has 15 amino acids. Germline-derived CDR1 and CDR2 are SGHAT and FQNNGV. V dropped 5 bases and J dropped 3 bases, with 14 bases sitting between them. CDR3 coding DNA: TGTGCCAGCAGCCCCCGGGGGTCTGTCTACAATGAGCAGTTCTTC. Translation gives CASSPRGSVYNEQFF. Supplemented by reference TRBV11-2 and TRBJ2-1, the full variable domain reads EAGVAQSPRYKIIEKRQSVAFWCNPISGHATLYWYQQILGQGPKLLIQFQNNGVVDDSQLPKDRFSAERLKGVDSTLKIQPAKLEDSAVYLCASSPRGSVYNEQFFGPGTRLTVL.

The chain has TRBV4-1 and TRBJ2-7; 9 bases are shared with TRBD1. This CDR3 is 15 amino acids long. CDR1 and CDR2 (germline): MGHRA, YSYEKL. V shed 4 bases and J 7 bases; nucleotides not matched to a gene: 11. CDR3 amino acids: CASSRPGTGNVEQYF. For the CDR3, the DNA is TGCGCCAGCAGCCGACCCGGGACAGGGAACGTTGAGCAGTACTTC.

The rearrangement joins TRBV9 to TRBJ1-1; 7 nucleotides agree with TRBD1. The V gene's germline CDR1 is SGDLS and CDR2 YYNGEE. The CDR3 has 15 residues. The V gene end was trimmed by 4 bases and the J gene end by 5 bases; junction bases not matched to a gene: 11. The CDR3 spells CASSSEQGPVTEAFF. In DNA, the CDR3 is TGTGCCAGCAGCTCAGAACAGGGGCCCGTTACTGAAGCTTTCTTT.

V usage is TRBV12-5 and J usage is TRBJ1-4; D perhaps matches TRBD1 (6 bases). The CDR3 runs to 12 residues. Germline V gives CDR1 LGHNT, CDR2 FRNRAP. The V gene lost 1 base and the J gene lost 16 bases, with 13 bases spanning the gap. The CDR3 sequence: CASGLETGSPFF. CDR3 DNA: TGTGCTAGTGGTTTGGAAACAGGGAGCCCGTTTTTT.

The table lists this clone with a few counts. The chain combines TRBV27 with TRBJ2-7; no firm D call. V was clipped by 5 bases and J by 4 bases, with 3 bases between them. Germline CDR1 MNHEY, CDR2 SMNVEV (reference sequence). CDR3 length: 10 amino acids. CDR3 residues: CASSPYEQYF. In DNA form, the CDR3 reads TGTGCCAGCAGTCCGTACGAGCAGTACTTC.

The chain recombines TRBV4-3 with TRBJ2-5; 7 bases line up with TRBD1. The germline V gene encodes CDR1 LGHNA and CDR2 YSLEER. This CDR3 has 13 amino acids. V shed 1 base and J 7 bases; nucleotides not matched to a gene: 3. This CDR3 reads CASSQGQGGTQYF. CDR3 sequence (DNA): TGCGCCAGCAGCCAAGGACAGGGCGGGACCCAGTACTTC.

V gene TRBV4-3 combines with J gene TRBJ1-6; D not resolved. CDR3 length equals 14 residues. From germline, CDR1 is LGHNA and CDR2 YSLEER. Trimming left V 2 bases short and J 7 bases short, with 9 bases between. In DNA form, the CDR3 reads TGCGCCAGCAGCCAATGGGCTGCCAATTCACCCCTCCACTTT. Translated: CASSQWAANSPLHF.

This chain joins TRBV7-2 and TRBJ1-1, with TRBD1 matching over 7 bases. The CDR3 is 16 residues long. Germline CDR1 is SGHTA and CDR2 is FQGNSA. The J segment lost 6 bases and the V segment lost 1 base, leaving 11 bases of the junction unmatched. The DNA for the CDR3 is TGTGCCAGCAGCTTAGGGAACAGGGGACGCGACTCTGAAGCTTTCTTT. Residues: CASSLGNRGRDSEAFF. The whole variable domain, filled in from reference TRBV7-2 and TRBJ1-1, reads GAGVSQSPSNKVTEKGKDVELRCDPISGHTALYWYRQSLGQGLEFLIYFQGNSAPDKSGLPSDRFSAERTGGSVSTLTIQRTQQEDSAVYLCASSLGNRGRDSEAFFGQGTRLTVV.

The CDR3 here is CASSLVGGEKLFF. The CDR3 DNA reads as TGTGCCAGCAGCTTGGTGGGGGGGGAAAAACTGTTTTTT. This chain joins TRBV5-6 and TRBJ1-4; TRBD1 is a possible D gene (5 bases). The CDR3 is made up of 13 amino acids. Trimming left V 0 bases short and J 8 bases short, with 8 bases between. Per germline, CDR1 SGHDT and CDR2 YYEEEE.

This chain connects TRBV7-2 to TRBJ1-5; no clear D. The CDR3 loop spans 16 amino acids. The V end lost 0 bases, the J end lost 2 bases, and 11 bases lay between the germline ends. From germline, CDR1 is SGHTA and CDR2 FQGNSA. CDR3 nucleotides: TGTGCCAGCAGCTTAGCTGGCGGGTATGGCAATCAGCCCCAGCATTTT. This codes for CASSLAGGYGNQPQHF.

The chain uses TRBV14 and TRBJ2-7, with TRBD2 as a possible D gene (7 bases). V shed 4 bases and J shed 3 bases, with 16 bases lying between them. CDR3 size: 15 residues. Germline V gene data show CDR1 as SGHDN and CDR2 as FVKESK. The CDR3 sequence: CASSRGPGGHYEQYF. CDR3 nucleotides: TGTGCCAGCAGCCGGGGGCCGGGGGGTCACTACGAGCAGTACTTC.

J is TRBJ1-6 and V is TRBV9; D gene ambiguous. CDR1 is SGDLS, CDR2 YYNGEE, per germline. Trimming took 0 bases from V and 9 from J, leaving 10 bases between them. This CDR3 comprises 14 residues. CDR3 sequence reads: CASSVARFGSPLHF. The CDR3 DNA sequence: TGTGCCAGCAGCGTAGCCAGGTTTGGTTCACCCCTCCACTTT.

The count of this clone is one. The chain has TRBV6-5 and TRBJ2-2, with a tentative D call TRBD2 (6 bases). Germline CDR1 is MNHEY and CDR2 is SVGAGI. Between the trimmed V and J ends, which lost 6 bases and 7 bases, there was a span of 15 bases. CDR3 length: 14 amino acids. As DNA, the CDR3 is TGTGCCAGCAGATCCGAACTAGCCCACGGGGAGCTGTTTTTT. Encoded protein: CASRSELAHGELFF.

This clone turned up a few times. The rearrangement joins TRBV20-1 to TRBJ1-2; no definite D call. The CDR3 loop spans 11 amino acids. Germline-derived CDR1 and CDR2 are DFQATT and SNEGSKA (reference sequence). V gave up 3 bases and J gave up 8 bases, with 10 bases separating them. In DNA, the CDR3 is TGCAGTGCTAGTATACGGGGAGGCTACACCTTC. Amino acids: CSASIRGGYTF.

As DNA, the CDR3 is TGCGCCAGCAGCTCGGGACAGGGAAGCTCCTATAATTCACCCCTCCACTTT. Amino acid sequence: CASSSGQGSSYNSPLHF. The gene calls are TRBV5-1 and TRBJ1-6; 9 bases fit TRBD1. The CDR3 runs to 17 residues. The V gene end was trimmed by 3 bases and the J gene end by 0 bases; junction bases not matched to a gene: 4. CDR1 is SGHRS and CDR2 is YFSETQ in the germline V gene.

CDR3 residues: CASSEEQGVTEAFF. The DNA of the CDR3 is TGTGCCAGCAGTGAGGAACAGGGTGTCACTGAAGCTTTCTTT. V gene TRBV6-1 combines with J gene TRBJ1-1; D might be TRBD1 (6 bases). V was trimmed by 3 bases and J by 4 bases, leaving 12 bases between them. CDR3 size: 14 residues. From germline, CDR1 is MNHNS and CDR2 SASEGT.

The chain joins TRBV5-6 to TRBJ1-2; D not resolved. Germline V gene sequence: CDR1 SGHDT, CDR2 YYEEEE. The CDR3 extends over 16 amino acids. Trimming stripped 2 bases from V and 0 bases from J, with 14 bases between. The DNA for the CDR3 is TGTGCCAGCAGCTTCACGACAATTAGCGCTAACTATGGCTACACCTTC. Its translation: CASSFTTISANYGYTF.

The chain combines TRBV19 with TRBJ2-3; 10 positions match TRBD2. The CDR3 totals 16 residues. V lost 4 bases, J lost 4 bases, and 8 bases stayed unmatched. Germline CDR1 LNHDA, CDR2 SQIVND (reference sequence). CDR3 amino acids: CASSTSGGAPPDTQYF. Written as DNA, the CDR3 is TGTGCCAGTAGTACGAGCGGGGGGGCCCCTCCAGATACGCAGTATTTT.

The chain combines TRBV2 with TRBJ2-5; perhaps TRBD2 as D (5 bases). Germline V gives CDR1 SNHLY, CDR2 FYNNEI. This CDR3 has 11 amino acids. The V and J ends lost 2 bases and 11 bases respectively, with 9 bases between them. DNA for the CDR3: TGTGCCAGCAGTGAACGTGGGGAGCAGTACTTC. It translates to CASSERGEQYF.

The J gene is TRBJ1-2, the V gene TRBV18; D may be TRBD1 (5 bases). V lost 6 bases and J 7 bases, leaving 18 bases between the germline ends. The CDR3 has 14 residues. Germline CDR1 KGHSH, CDR2 LQKENI. CDR3 nucleotides: TGTGCCAGCTCCCTCAATCCGGGACTACCTGGCTACACCTTC. Translation gives CASSLNPGLPGYTF.

V gene TRBV4-3 combines with J gene TRBJ2-3; TRBD2 matches 9 bases. The CDR3 is made up of 15 amino acids. Trimming cost V 5 bases and J 3 bases; bases outside gene matches: 6. CDR1 is LGHNA and CDR2 is YSLEER in the germline V gene. The CDR3 bases are TGCGCCAGCAGCTATGCGGGGGGGCGGACAGATACGCAGTATTTT. Its translation is CASSYAGGRTDTQYF.

This sequence joins TRBV6-5 and TRBJ2-1; TRBD1 matches 8 bases. The CDR3 length is 16 residues. Germline trimming cut 4 bases from V and 6 bases from J; bases unmatched to any gene: 11. Germline CDR1 MNHEY, CDR2 SVGAGI. CDR3 sequence: CASSSSSGTGLNEQFF. The DNA of the CDR3 is TGTGCCAGCAGTTCATCATCCGGGACAGGACTCAATGAGCAGTTCTTC.

The chain combines TRBV27 with TRBJ2-1, with 10 positions matching TRBD2. Trimming cost V 3 bases and J 7 bases; bases outside gene matches: 6. Germline CDR1 reads MNHEY; CDR2 reads SMNVEV (reference sequence). This CDR3 region has 15 residues. CDR3 amino acids: CASSFEAGGPNEQFF. In DNA form, the CDR3 reads TGTGCCAGCAGTTTTGAAGCGGGGGGGCCGAATGAGCAGTTCTTC.

This chain joins TRBV9 and TRBJ1-5, with no clear D. The CDR3 consists of 15 residues. Between the trimmed V and J ends, which lost 3 bases and 0 bases, there was a span of 10 bases. From germline, CDR1 is SGDLS and CDR2 YYNGEE. The CDR3 sequence is CASSAMGHSNQPQHF. DNA for the CDR3: TGTGCCAGCAGCGCCATGGGCCATAGCAATCAGCCCCAGCATTTT.

This clone was recorded only once. V and J are TRBV7-9 and TRBJ2-4; 9 bases match TRBD2. Germline CDR1 is SEHNR and CDR2 is FQNEAQ (reference sequence). Trimming at V came to 4 bases and at J to 6 bases, leaving 10 bases not matched to a gene. This CDR3 is 16 amino acids long. The CDR3 here is CASSSAFVAGVNIQYF. The CDR3 DNA follows: TGTGCCAGCAGCTCCGCCTTCGTAGCGGGGGTAAACATTCAGTACTTC. The whole variable domain, filled in from reference TRBV7-9 and TRBJ2-4, reads DTGVSQNPRHKITKRGQNVTFRCDPISEHNRLYWYRQTLGQGPEFLTYFQNEAQLEKSRLLSDRFSAERPKGSFSTLEIQRTEQGDSAMYLCASSSAFVAGVNIQYFGAGTRLSVL.

This clone was recorded only once. The chain links TRBV18 to TRBJ1-1; no firm D call. Germline V lookup: CDR1 KGHSH, CDR2 LQKENI. The CDR3 consists of 14 residues. Trimming shortened V by 3 bases and J by 1 base, and 9 bases separated the two germline ends. For the CDR3, the DNA is TGTGCCAGCTCACCGGCACAAAGGAACACTGAAGCTTTCTTT. It translates to CASSPAQRNTEAFF.